The present T cell receptor beta chain was sequenced within a study of shared clonotypes between healthy human individuals. In the sorted-subset replicate PCRs, around 220 ng DNA, some 30,000 T cell genomes, was used. Clones were sequenced by immunoSEQ multiplex PCR, and TCRdb holds only the in-frame ones, with some missing. The profile shows some 2 million clones, 85% to 95% of them singletons. This CDR3 is 14 amino acids long. Germline CDR1 GTSNPN, CDR2 SVGIG (reference sequence). The junction had 6 bases not matched to a gene; V was cut back by 3 bases and J by 9 bases. Source material: naive CD4+ T cells sorted from blood. Subset denoted: CD45RA+ positively selected. The sequence came from a man aged 18 to 30 in good health. The chain recombines TRBV30 with TRBJ2-1, with 12 bases lining up with TRBD2. Written as DNA, the CDR3 is TGTGCCTGGAGCCCCTGGACTAGCGGGACTGAGCAGTTCTTC. As protein: CAWSPWTSGTEQFF.